Listed below are T cell receptor beta chains from one sample, sequenced in a study of blood T cell repertoires in COVID-19. Some clones are missing from TCRdb's copy, which holds only in-frame ones; the method was immunoSEQ multiplex PCR. Seen here are 120,000 or so clones, roughly 90% observed once, and the top ten hold 7.5% to 8%. Input material: peripheral blood. The receptors come from a man aged 50 or older with acute or convalescent COVID-19. Both conserved end residues are part of each CDR3. A D gene is named only where the DNA matches it firmly. Clone size appears in some rows only: once, few, many, or a class for an expanded clone.

v_gene	abundance	d_gene	j_gene	CDR3aa	CDR3nt
TRBV5-6	-	TRBD1	TRBJ1-4	CASSLAQGGLFF	TGTGCCAGCAGCTTGGCCCAGGGGGGACTGTTTTTT
TRBV6-6	once	TRBD1	TRBJ2-5	CASSYPGQGLGVTQYF	TGTGCCAGCAGTTACCCGGGACAGGGGCTTGGTGTGACCCAGTACTTC
TRBV12-3/TRBV12-4	-	TRBD1	TRBJ2-7	CASSRDSSYEQYF	TGTGCCAGCAGCCGGGACAGCTCCTACGAGCAGTACTTC
TRBV7-8	-	-	TRBJ2-5	CASSLAISQAFQETQYF	TGTGCCAGCAGCTTAGCGATATCACAGGCCTTCCAAGAGACCCAGTACTTC
TRBV19	-	TRBD1	TRBJ2-7	CASSLPGQASEQYF	TGTGCCAGTAGTTTACCGGGACAGGCATCCGAGCAGTACTTC
TRBV7-9	-	-	TRBJ2-7	CASSRREPLPSSYEQYF	TGTGCCAGCAGCCGCCGGGAGCCCCTTCCCTCGTCCTACGAGCAGTACTTC
TRBV19	-	-	TRBJ1-1	CASSMGSAGLTEAFF	TGTGCCAGTAGTATGGGGTCAGCCGGACTCACTGAAGCTTTCTTT
TRBV6-5	-	TRBD2	TRBJ2-7	CASSNPAGGRDEQYF	TGTGCCAGCAGTAACCCAGCGGGAGGAAGGGACGAGCAGTACTTC
TRBV19	-	TRBD1	TRBJ1-1	CASSPTGDNEAFF	TGTGCCAGTAGCCCGACAGGGGACAATGAAGCTTTCTTT
TRBV19	-	-	TRBJ1-1	CASSIDPTAADRPNTEAFF	TGTGCCAGTAGTATAGATCCGACCGCCGCCGACAGACCGAACACTGAAGCTTTCTTT
TRBV2	-	-	TRBJ1-3	CASSGDRISGNTIYF	TGTGCCAGCAGTGGAGACAGGATCTCTGGAAACACCATATATTTT
TRBV3-1/TRBV3-2	-	-	TRBJ2-7	CASSAIHEQYF	TGTGCCAGCAGCGCGATCCACGAGCAGTACTTC
TRBV19	-	TRBD1	TRBJ1-4	CASSIRGQISEKLFF	TGTGCCAGTAGTATCCGGGGACAGATCAGTGAAAAACTGTTTTTT
TRBV27	-	-	TRBJ1-1	CASSASGFEAFF	TGTGCCAGCAGTGCCTCAGGGTTTGAAGCTTTCTTT
TRBV10-3	-	-	TRBJ1-6	CAIRTGTNNSPLHF	TGTGCCATCAGGACCGGGACTAATAATTCACCCCTCCACTTT
TRBV7-9	-	-	TRBJ2-3	CASSLRTPFTDTQYF	TGTGCCAGCAGCTTACGCACACCCTTCACAGATACGCAGTATTTT
TRBV30	-	-	TRBJ1-1	CAWSGESYTEAFF	TGTGCCTGGAGTGGGGAGTCGTACACTGAAGCTTTCTTT
TRBV29-1	-	TRBD2	TRBJ2-3	CSAHTGGGDTQYF	TGCAGCGCCCACACCGGGGGGGGAGATACGCAGTATTTT
TRBV10-3	-	TRBD1	TRBJ2-2	CAPTGGCGTGELFF	TGTGCACCTACAGGGGGCTGTGGGACCGGGGAGCTGTTTTTT
TRBV5-6	-	TRBD1	TRBJ2-3	CASSETTDRVSDTQYF	TGTGCCAGCAGCGAGACTACCGACAGGGTGTCAGATACGCAGTATTTT
TRBV4-1	-	-	TRBJ1-1	CASSQGLANLNTEAFF	TGCGCCAGCAGCCAAGGTTTGGCCAATTTGAACACTGAAGCTTTCTTT
TRBV5-1	-	-	TRBJ2-1	CASSLEPSGVYYEQFF	TGCGCCAGCAGCTTGGAACCTTCGGGAGTGTACTATGAGCAGTTCTTC
TRBV19	-	-	TRBJ1-5	CASSWTDYSNQPQHF	TGTGCCAGTAGTTGGACAGACTATAGCAATCAGCCCCAGCATTTT
TRBV19	-	TRBD2	TRBJ2-3	CASSIGMAGADTQYF	TGTGCCAGTAGTATAGGGATGGCGGGAGCAGATACGCAGTATTTT
TRBV11-2	once	-	TRBJ1-6	CASSPGRIFDRSYNSPLHF	TGTGCCAGCAGCCCAGGACGAATTTTCGACAGATCTTATAATTCACCCCTCCACTTT
TRBV7-9	-	-	TRBJ1-1	CASSLAWGGTEAFF	TGTGCCAGCAGCTTAGCATGGGGAGGTACTGAAGCTTTCTTT
TRBV19	-	-	TRBJ2-7	CASSIRHLSYEQYF	TGTGCCAGTAGTATTAGACATCTCTCCTACGAGCAGTACTTC